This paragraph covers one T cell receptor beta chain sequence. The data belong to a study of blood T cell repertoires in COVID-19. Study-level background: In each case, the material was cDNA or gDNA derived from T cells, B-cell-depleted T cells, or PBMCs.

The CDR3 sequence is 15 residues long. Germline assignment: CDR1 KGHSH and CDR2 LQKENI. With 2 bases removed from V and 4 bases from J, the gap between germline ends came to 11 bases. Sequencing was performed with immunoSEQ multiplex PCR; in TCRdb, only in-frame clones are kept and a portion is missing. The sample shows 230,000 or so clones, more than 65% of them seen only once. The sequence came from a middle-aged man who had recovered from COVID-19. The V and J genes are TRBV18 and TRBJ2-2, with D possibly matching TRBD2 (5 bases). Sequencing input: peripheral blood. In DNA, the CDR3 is TGTGCCAGCTCACCAGGACTCACCGCCACCGGGGAGCTGTTTTTT. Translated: CASSPGLTATGELFF.